This T cell receptor beta chain was documented in a study of shared clonotypes between healthy human individuals. Clones were read by immunoSEQ multiplex PCR, and TCRdb kept only the in-frame ones, dropping some. The data contain 800,000 to 950,000 clones, about 96% of them singletons. V was clipped by 0 bases and J by 1 base; unmatched bases: 5. The CDR3 loop spans 17 amino acids. Germline CDR1 is SGHAT and CDR2 is FQNNGV. It was CD45RO-negative cells, positively selected for CCR7, that made up naive CD8 cells, with terminally differentiated effector memory CD45RA+ cells excluded. All of the donors resided in Nashville, Tennessee, and each was a Caucasian adult.

Sequences were obtained from naive CD8+ T cells sorted from blood. The TCR sequence derives from a young man in good health. V and J are TRBV11-2 and TRBJ2-1; 8 nucleotides match TRBD2. CDR3 coding DNA: TGTGCCAGCAGCTTAGATTCCGGCGGGAGGTCCTACAATGAGCAGTTCTTC. Protein product: CASSLDSGGRSYNEQFF. The entire variable domain, with the rest obtained from reference TRBV11-2 and TRBJ2-1, is as follows: EAGVAQSPRYKIIEKRQSVAFWCNPISGHATLYWYQQILGQGPKLLIQFQNNGVVDDSQLPKDRFSAERLKGVDSTLKIQPAKLEDSAVYLCASSLDSGGRSYNEQFFGPGTRLTVL.